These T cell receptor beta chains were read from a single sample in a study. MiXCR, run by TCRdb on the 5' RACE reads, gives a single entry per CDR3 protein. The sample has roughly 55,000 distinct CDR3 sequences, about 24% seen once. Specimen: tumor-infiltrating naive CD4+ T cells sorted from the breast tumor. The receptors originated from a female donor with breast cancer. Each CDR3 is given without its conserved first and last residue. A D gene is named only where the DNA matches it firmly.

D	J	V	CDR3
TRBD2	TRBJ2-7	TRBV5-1	ASTLSGSSYEQY
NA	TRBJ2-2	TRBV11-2	ASSLDPPVGELF
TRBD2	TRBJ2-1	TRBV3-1	ASSQVRTSGRNEQF
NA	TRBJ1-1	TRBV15	ATSRGLQGNTEAF
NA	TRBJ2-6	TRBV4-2	ASSQEGVPSGANVLT
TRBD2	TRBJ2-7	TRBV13	ASSLEWTSVINEQY
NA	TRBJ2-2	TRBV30	ARKARNTGELF
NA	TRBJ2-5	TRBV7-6	ASSPGGSRETQY
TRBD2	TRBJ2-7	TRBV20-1	SACRLAGTYEQY
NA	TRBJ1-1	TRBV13	ASSLLIRGRNTEAF
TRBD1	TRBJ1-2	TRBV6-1	ASSEALRQGSRGYT
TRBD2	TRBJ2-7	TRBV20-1	SARDPSGRSDEQY
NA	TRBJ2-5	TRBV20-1	SASPRTAAVETQY
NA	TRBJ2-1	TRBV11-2	ASTLMTAYNEQF
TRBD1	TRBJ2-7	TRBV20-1	SEESGQGAYEQY
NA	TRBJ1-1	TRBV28	ASSRTPWGTEAF
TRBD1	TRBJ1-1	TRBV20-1	SARDRQRTEAF
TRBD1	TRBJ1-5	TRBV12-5	ASTTGSPNQPQH
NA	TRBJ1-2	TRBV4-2	ASSPPSTGAGYT
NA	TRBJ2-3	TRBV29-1	SLLATNTDTQY
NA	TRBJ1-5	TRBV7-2	ASSPPGTRNQPQH
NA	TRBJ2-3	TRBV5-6	ASSLAPSTDTQY
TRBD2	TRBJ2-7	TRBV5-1	ASSLGLAGDEQY
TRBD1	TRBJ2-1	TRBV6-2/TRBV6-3	ASSGTGDQYINEQF
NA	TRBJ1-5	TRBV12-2	ASRFDCRNQPQH
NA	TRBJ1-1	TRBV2	ASDSQGNTEAF
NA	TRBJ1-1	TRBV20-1	SAARRNTEAF
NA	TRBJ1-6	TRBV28	ASTPRGVWNSPLH
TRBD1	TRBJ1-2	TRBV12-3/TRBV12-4	ATGTGDYGYT
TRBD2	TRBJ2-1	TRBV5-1	ASSLTSGRYNEQF
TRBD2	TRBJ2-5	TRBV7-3	ASSLNPAGGGETQY
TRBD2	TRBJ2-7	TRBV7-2	ASSTHGGDEQY
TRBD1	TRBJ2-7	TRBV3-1	ASSQAAGGLYEQY
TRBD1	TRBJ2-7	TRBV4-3	ASSHPGQGVNEQY
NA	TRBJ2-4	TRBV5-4	ASSYSFTGLAKNIQY
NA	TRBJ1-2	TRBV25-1	ATMGQGGGYT
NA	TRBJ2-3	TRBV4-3	ASSQDRGSLVDTQY
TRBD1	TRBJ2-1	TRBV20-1	SARGRVQGDEQF
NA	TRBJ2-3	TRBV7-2	ASSLNYLSTDTQY
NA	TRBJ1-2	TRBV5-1	ASSSAGGDYGYT
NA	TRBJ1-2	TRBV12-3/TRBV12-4	ASSSQRGGRAGYT
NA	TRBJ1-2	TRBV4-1	ASAEGRGAVYGYT
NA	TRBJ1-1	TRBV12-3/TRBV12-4	ASSWSAGNTEAF
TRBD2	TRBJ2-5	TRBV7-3	ASRSGSSGRKTQY
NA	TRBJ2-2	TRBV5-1	ASSGGLGTGELF
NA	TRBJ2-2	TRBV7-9	ASIQGRATGELF
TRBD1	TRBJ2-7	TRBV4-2	ASSQENSGDSRLKVYEQY
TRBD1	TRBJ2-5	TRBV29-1	SVDPGQGQETQY
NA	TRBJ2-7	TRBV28	ASSFRLLSSYEQY
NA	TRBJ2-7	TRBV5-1	ASSSDSSPRVYEQY
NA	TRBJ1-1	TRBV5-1	ASSSPQKGVTEAF
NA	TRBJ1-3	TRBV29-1	SVERRSQGFSGNTIY
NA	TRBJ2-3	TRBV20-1	SARSGADTQY
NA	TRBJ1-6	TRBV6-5	ASRSLSQMIYSPLH
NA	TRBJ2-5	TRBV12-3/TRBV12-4	ASSPQRETQY
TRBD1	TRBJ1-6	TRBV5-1	ASSYMDRDNSPLH
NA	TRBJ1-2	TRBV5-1	ASSSTFGEGYT
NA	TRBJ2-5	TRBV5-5	ASSTGQVQETQY
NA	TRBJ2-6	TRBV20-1	SARASAGANVLT
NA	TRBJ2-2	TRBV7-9	ASSFNANTGELF